This is a list of T cell receptor beta chains from one sample in a study of cytomegalovirus exposure and HLA in healthy donors. The protocol was immunoSEQ multiplex PCR, while the TCRdb copy is restricted to in-frame clones and leaves out a portion. Counted here are about 110,000 clones, 70% to 85% occurring once; the ten biggest clones make up 3% to 4.5%. What was sequenced was PBMCs. Receptors were obtained from a man in his sixties in good health and CMV-seronegative. The CDR3 runs from the conserved cysteine through the conserved F or W. The D gene is left open where the match is weak. Clone size is not always given. Where it is, it says once, few, many or a class for expanded clones.

few	TRBV7-9	TRBJ2-6	TRBD1	CASSLGGTGVISGANVLTF	TGTGCCAGCAGCTTAGGAGGGACAGGGGTAATCTCTGGGGCCAACGTCCTGACTTTC
-	TRBV18	TRBJ2-3	TRBD2	CASSPLAPSGRMDTQYF	TGTGCCAGCTCACCACTTGCGCCTAGCGGGAGGATGGATACGCAGTATTTT
-	TRBV7-2	TRBJ1-1	TRBD1	CASSLQGTNTEAFF	TGTGCCAGCAGCCTACAGGGGACGAACACTGAAGCTTTCTTT
-	TRBV2	TRBJ1-3	-	CASTNDRLDGNTIYF	TGTGCCAGCACCAACGACAGGCTTGATGGAAACACCATATATTTT
once	TRBV18	TRBJ1-1	TRBD1	CASSPQGQGSTEAFF	TGTGCCAGCTCACCCCAGGGACAGGGATCCACTGAAGCTTTCTTT
-	TRBV7-9	TRBJ2-5	-	CASSLYSGAETQYF	TGTGCCAGCAGCTTATACTCAGGGGCTGAGACCCAGTACTTC
-	TRBV9	TRBJ2-3	TRBD2	CASSVVAGVDTQYF	TGTGCCAGCAGCGTAGTCGCGGGAGTAGATACGCAGTATTTT
-	TRBV15	TRBJ2-1	-	CATSRGGGNDEQFF	TGTGCCACCAGCAGAGGGGGCGGGAACGATGAGCAGTTCTTC
-	TRBV9	TRBJ1-6	-	CASSDHRETANSPLHF	TGTGCCAGCAGCGATCACAGGGAAACCGCTAATTCACCCCTCCACTTT
-	TRBV6-4	TRBJ2-2	TRBD2	CASSEGSGGIGELFF	TGTGCCAGCAGTGAGGGTAGCGGGGGAATCGGGGAGCTGTTTTTT
-	TRBV2	TRBJ1-5	-	CASMNSHQPQHF	TGTGCCAGCATGAACAGTCATCAGCCCCAGCATTTT
few	TRBV7-7	TRBJ2-5	TRBD2	CASSRAGGRETQYF	TGTGCCAGCAGCCGGGCCGGGGGGAGGGAGACCCAGTACTTC
-	TRBV9	TRBJ2-1	-	CASSLNPLAYNEQFF	TGTGCCAGCAGCCTAAACCCCTTAGCGTACAATGAGCAGTTCTTC
-	TRBV19	TRBJ1-5	TRBD1	CASSTTGTGVQPQHF	TGTGCCAGTAGTACCACGGGGACAGGGGTTCAGCCCCAGCATTTT
once	TRBV6-1	TRBJ2-5	TRBD2	CASSRSGGAETQYF	TGTGCCAGCAGTCGTAGCGGGGGGGCAGAGACCCAGTACTTC
-	TRBV7-2	TRBJ2-5	-	CASSLERRGETQYF	TGTGCCAGCAGCTTAGAAAGGCGAGGCGAGACCCAGTACTTC
-	TRBV5-4	TRBJ1-4	TRBD1	CASSSPGQGNEKLFF	TGTGCCAGCAGCAGTCCCGGACAGGGTAATGAAAAACTGTTTTTT
-	TRBV15	TRBJ2-4	-	CATSTGASLAKNIQYF	TGTGCCACCAGCACTGGGGCCAGTCTAGCCAAAAACATTCAGTACTTC
-	TRBV18	TRBJ1-5	TRBD1	CASSLTGGDSSNQPQHF	TGTGCCAGCTCACTGACAGGGGGCGATTCTAGCAATCAGCCCCAGCATTTT
-	TRBV4-3	TRBJ1-4	-	CASSSAAHFRGEKLFF	TGCGCCAGCAGCTCCGCAGCGCATTTCAGAGGGGAAAAACTGTTTTTT
once	TRBV7-7	TRBJ2-1	-	CASSLVGGGNEQFF	TGTGCCAGCAGCTTAGTAGGGGGGGGTAATGAGCAGTTCTTC
once	TRBV5-1	TRBJ1-2	-	CASSLGRGGYGYTF	TGCGCCAGCAGCTTGGGTCGGGGTGGATATGGCTACACCTTC
-	TRBV6-1	TRBJ1-1	-	CASSESLNTEAFF	TGTGCCAGCAGTGAATCTTTGAACACTGAAGCTTTCTTT
-	TRBV7-9	TRBJ1-4	TRBD1	CASSPQGFGEKLFF	TGTGCCAGCAGCCCACAGGGGTTCGGGGAAAAACTGTTTTTT
-	TRBV5-7	TRBJ1-4	-	CASSPPRLFF	TGTGCCAGCAGCCCGCCGCGACTGTTTTTT